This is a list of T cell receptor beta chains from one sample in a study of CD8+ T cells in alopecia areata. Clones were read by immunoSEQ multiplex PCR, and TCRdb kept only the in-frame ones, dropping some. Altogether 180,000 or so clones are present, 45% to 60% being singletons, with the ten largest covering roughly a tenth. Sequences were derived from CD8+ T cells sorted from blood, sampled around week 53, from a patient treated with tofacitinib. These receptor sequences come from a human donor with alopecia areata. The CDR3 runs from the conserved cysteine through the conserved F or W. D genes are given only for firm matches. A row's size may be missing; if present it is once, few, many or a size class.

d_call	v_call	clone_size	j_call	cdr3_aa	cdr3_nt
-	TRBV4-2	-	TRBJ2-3	CASSQELATTDTQYF	TGTGCCAGCAGCCAAGAGCTAGCGACCACAGATACGCAGTATTTT
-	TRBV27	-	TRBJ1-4	CATRPTTANEKLFF	TGTGCCACACGACCGACAACGGCTAATGAAAAACTGTTTTTT
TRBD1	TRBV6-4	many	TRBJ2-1	CASSGDSNNEQFF	TGTGCCAGCAGTGGGGACAGTAACAATGAGCAGTTCTTC
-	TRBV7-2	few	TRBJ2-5	CASSLEWGRETQYF	TGTGCCAGCAGCTTAGAGTGGGGCCGGGAGACCCAGTACTTC
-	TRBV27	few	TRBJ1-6	CASSPESSSYNSPLHF	TGTGCCAGCAGCCCCGAAAGTAGCTCCTATAATTCACCCCTCCACTTT
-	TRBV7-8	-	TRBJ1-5	CASSVDSRNQPQHF	TGTGCCAGCAGCGTAGACTCCCGCAATCAGCCCCAGCATTTT
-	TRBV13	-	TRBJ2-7	CASSLSTFYEQYF	TGTGCCAGCAGCTTGTCCACCTTCTACGAGCAGTACTTC
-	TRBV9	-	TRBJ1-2	CASSVAERWTDYGYTF	TGTGCCAGCAGCGTCGCGGAAAGGTGGACAGACTATGGCTACACCTTC
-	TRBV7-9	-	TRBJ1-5	CASSLGGQPQHF	TGTGCCAGCAGCTTAGGAGGACAGCCCCAGCATTTT
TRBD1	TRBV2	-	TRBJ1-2	CASSGPGQGHGYTF	TGTGCCAGCAGTGGACCGGGACAGGGACATGGCTACACCTTC
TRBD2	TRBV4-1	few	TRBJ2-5	CASSQDHPTSGGAKTQYF	TGCGCCAGCAGCCAAGATCACCCGACTAGCGGGGGGGCGAAGACCCAGTACTTC